The 12 T cell receptor beta chains in this list originate from one sample, sequenced in a study of blood T cell repertoires in COVID-19. Some clones are missing from TCRdb's copy, which holds only in-frame ones; the method was immunoSEQ multiplex PCR. The sample lists about 140,000 clones, roughly 76% occurring once. The source material was peripheral blood. These receptor sequences come from a woman in her 50s with active or convalescent COVID-19.

In this sample, this clone turned up a few times. In the same sample, other DNA sequences code for this CDR3. The chain joins TRBV25-1 to TRBJ1-1; maybe TRBD1 (6 bases). The CDR3 sequence is 13 residues long. The germline CDR1 and CDR2 sequences are MGHDK and SYGVNS. With 6 bases removed from V and 2 bases from J, the gap between germline ends came to 10 bases. CDR3 in DNA: TGTGCCAGCAGCGAACAGGGAAACACTGAAGCTTTCTTT. Translated: CASSEQGNTEAFF.

The CDR3 reads CASSLWGPGTDNGYTF. CDR3 DNA: TGTGCCAGCAGCTTGTGGGGCCCCGGGACAGACAATGGCTACACCTTC. The rearrangement joins TRBV5-4 to TRBJ1-2; TRBD1 matches 7 bases. CDR3 length: 16 amino acids. Germline trimming cut 1 base from V and 6 bases from J; bases unmatched to any gene: 12. Per germline, CDR1 SGHNT and CDR2 YYREEE (reference sequence).

This chain uses TRBV7-9 with TRBJ2-3; TRBD1 matches at 10 bases. Germline CDR1 is SEHNR and CDR2 is FQNEAQ (reference sequence). This CDR3 has 15 amino acids. V was pared by 5 bases and J by 3 bases, with 5 bases of the junction left unmatched. CDR3 DNA sequence: TGTGCCAGCAGCCAGGGGACAGGGGTTACAGATACGCAGTATTTT. Translating it yields CASSQGTGVTDTQYF.

The chain uses TRBV5-1 and TRBJ2-3; D gene ambiguous. The V end was cut by 0 bases, the J end by 0 bases, with 11 bases between. The CDR3 extends over 16 amino acids. The germline CDR1 and CDR2 sequences are SGHRS and YFSETQ. The CDR3 DNA sequence: TGCGCCAGCAGCTTGGCCGGGTCGACTAGCACAGATACGCAGTATTTT. It encodes CASSLAGSTSTDTQYF.

The V call is TRBV5-1, the J call TRBJ1-4, with 9 positions matching TRBD1. V was pared by 5 bases and J by 7 bases, with 6 bases of the junction left unmatched. CDR1 and CDR2 (germline): SGHRS, YFSETQ. There are 14 residues in the CDR3. CDR3 sequence (DNA): TGCGCCAGCAGTAAGGGACAGGGCAGTGAAAAACTGTTTTTT. It specifies CASSKGQGSEKLFF.

The CDR3 here is CASRPGDRANEQFF. For the CDR3, the DNA is TGTGCCAGCAGACCAGGGGACAGGGCCAATGAGCAGTTCTTC. This chain joins TRBV13 and TRBJ2-1, with 9 bases lining up with TRBD1. There are 14 residues in the CDR3. Germline V gene lookup returns CDR1 PRHDT and CDR2 FYEKMQ (reference sequence). With V trimmed by 6 bases and J by 6 bases, 6 bases remained unmatched.

The chain links TRBV7-2 to TRBJ2-7; TRBD2 aligns across 9 bases. CDR3 size: 15 residues. Germline V gene lookup returns CDR1 SGHTA and CDR2 FQGNSA. J was trimmed by 3 bases and V by 1 base; bases with no gene match: 4. In nucleotides, the CDR3 is TGTGCCAGCAGCTTAGAGGGCGGGGGGGTCTACGAGCAGTACTTC. Residues: CASSLEGGGVYEQYF.

The V and J genes are TRBV19 and TRBJ1-2; 8 bases fit TRBD1. Germline CDR1 reads LNHDA; CDR2 reads SQIVND (reference sequence). CDR3 length: 15 amino acids. The V segment lost 5 bases and the J segment 3 bases; nucleotides outside the gene matches: 8. CDR3 protein: CASSVTRDRYYGYTF. Written as DNA, the CDR3 is TGTGCCAGTAGTGTTACCCGGGACAGGTACTATGGCTACACCTTC. Full variable domain (rest looked up from reference TRBV19 and TRBJ1-2): DGGITQSPKYLFRKEGQNVTLSCEQNLNHDAMYWYRQDPGQGLRLIYYSQIVNDFQKGDIAEGYSVSREKKESFPLTVTSAQKNPTAFYLCASSVTRDRYYGYTFGSGTRLTVV.

The chain links TRBV30 to TRBJ1-2; 12 positions match TRBD1. CDR1 is GTSNPN and CDR2 is SVGIG in the germline V gene (reference sequence). The CDR3 contains 13 residues. V shed 5 bases, J shed 7 bases, and the junction held 5 bases outside the gene matches. The CDR3 region is CAWGTGGSGGYTF. The CDR3 nucleotides are TGTGCCTGGGGGACAGGGGGCTCGGGTGGCTACACCTTC.

The chain is built from TRBV29-1 and TRBJ2-7; TRBD2 matches at 8 bases. The CDR3 spans 12 residues. CDR1 and CDR2 from the germline V gene are SQVTM and ANQGSEA. V was pared by 2 bases and J by 11 bases, with 8 bases of the junction left unmatched. The CDR3: CSVEFSAGGEYF. Written as DNA, the CDR3 is TGCAGCGTTGAATTTTCTGCGGGAGGAGAGTACTTC.

The chain employs TRBV5-5 and TRBJ2-5; weak D call: TRBD1 (6 bases). The CDR3 is 16 residues long. Germline V gene lookup returns CDR1 SGHKS and CDR2 YYEKEE (reference sequence). Trimming stripped 0 bases from V and 2 bases from J, with 14 bases between. This chain's CDR3 is CASSLVASRGQETQYF. The CDR3 DNA follows: TGTGCCAGCAGCTTGGTGGCTAGCAGGGGACAAGAGACCCAGTACTTC.

The V gene is TRBV18, the J gene TRBJ2-7; 7 bases fit TRBD1. J was trimmed by 7 bases and V by 3 bases; bases with no gene match: 6. The CDR3 is 13 amino acids. Germline CDR1 reads KGHSH; CDR2 reads LQKENI. The CDR3: CASSPTTGREQYF. CDR3 sequence (DNA): TGTGCCAGCTCACCTACGACAGGGCGGGAGCAGTACTTC. The entire variable domain, with the rest obtained from reference TRBV18 and TRBJ2-7, is as follows: NAGVMQNPRHLVRRRGQEARLRCSPMKGHSHVYWYRQLPEEGLKFMVYLQKENIIDESGMPKERFSAEFPKEGPSILRIQQVVRGDSAAYFCASSPTTGREQYFGPGTRLTVT.